This TCR beta chain was recorded in a study of CD8+CD57+ T cells in acquired aplastic anemia. Looking at the study overall: Mean DNA quantity obtained from sorted CD4+ and CD8+ cells was 3 to 4 ug.

A note on this clonotype: Antigen unknown.

The TCR beta profiling, which covered VDJ combination and CDR3 sequence, was carried out using genomic DNA as the template. TCRdb analysed the reads with MiXCR anew, one entry per CDR3 protein. The sample comprises 150,000 or so distinct CDR3 sequences, about 45% of which are singletons, and under 3.5% rests with the top ten. Regarding the study as a whole: CD8+ Simpson's diversity did not differ significantly between patients and controls. Found in both controls and patients were approximately 31 CD8+ CDR3 sequences.

The CDR3 runs 14 residues. Germline V gene data show CDR1 as SEHNR and CDR2 as FQNEAQ (reference sequence). Between the trimmed V and J ends, which lost 6 bases and 4 bases, there was a span of 15 bases. In patients chosen for sequencing, flow cytometry had shown CD8+CD57+ cell expansion. Specimen: sorted CD4+, CD8+, or CD8+CD57+ T cells (not recorded which) from PBMCs. The chain has TRBV7-9 and TRBJ1-2; possibly TRBD1 for D (6 bases). This receptor was taken from a human donor with aplastic anemia. CDR3: CASSALQGGYGYTF. The CDR3 region has the DNA TGTGCCAGCAGTGCTCTACAGGGAGGCTATGGCTACACCTTC.